The clone carrying this TCR beta chain was recorded once. The target antigen is unknown. This sample stems from a study of cytomegalovirus exposure and HLA in healthy donors. Germline-derived CDR1 and CDR2 are SGHRS and YFSETQ. V shed 3 bases, J shed 4 bases, and the junction held 3 bases outside the gene matches. The CDR3 is 14 amino acids. Points from the study as a whole: Some TCR beta chains (more than 150 of them) were listed as cytomegalovirus-associated. Data from an earlier analysis indicated that most TCR beta V segments were productive either about 87% or about 30% of the time.

Everyone who donated was a healthy bone marrow donor. The study ran its PCR with 60 Vbeta and 13 Jbeta primers. Data came from immunoSEQ multiplex PCR; TCRdb stores just in-frame clones and leaves some out. The repertoire consists of roughly 150,000 clones, with 65% to 90% occurring once and the leading ten covering about 1.2%. The chain employs TRBV5-1 and TRBJ2-2; TRBD1 agrees at 7 bases. Sequencing was carried out using PBMCs. This clonotype was obtained from a female donor in good health and CMV-seronegative. DNA for the CDR3: TGCGCCAGCAGCTCGGACAGGCGCACCGGGGAGCTGTTTTTT. Protein: CASSSDRRTGELFF. Full variable domain (rest looked up from reference TRBV5-1 and TRBJ2-2): KAGVTQTPRYLIKTRGQQVTLSCSPISGHRSVSWYQQTPGQGLQFLFEYFSETQRNKGNFPGRFSGRQFSNSRSEMNVSTLELGDSALYLCASSSDRRTGELFFGEGSRLTVL.